This T cell receptor (beta chain) stems from a study of spatial heterogeneity in lung cancer. On the study more broadly: Detection consistently captured more beta-chain sequences than alpha-chain sequences.

Described time point: sample taken at primary tumor resection. Unsorted whole RNA from tumor, nontumor lung or frozen PBMC underwent sequencing. A word on this clonotype: The junction departs from germline at one end; a sequencing error may be responsible.

A unique molecular identifier was carried by every single TCR cDNA molecule. TCRdb re-called the 5' RACE reads through MiXCR, storing one row per CDR3 protein. The repertoire includes roughly 48,000 distinct CDR3 sequences, less than 5.5% of them detected once, and over 8.5% sits in the top ten. The CDR3 runs to 11 residues. In germline, CDR1 is MNHEY, CDR2 SVGAGI. The receptor was derived from a male donor with early-stage non-small cell lung cancer. Here the sequenced sample was PBMCs, taken at surgery. V usage is TRBV6-5 and J usage is TRBJ2-7; the match to TRBD2 covers 7 bases. The CDR3 is CASSRGDEQYF. CDR3 DNA: TGTGCCAGCAGCCGGGGGGACGAACAGTACTTC.